These T cell receptor beta chains were read from a single sample in a study of T cells in tuberculosis. Method: immunoSEQ multiplex PCR; TCRdb's copy keeps in-frame clones and lacks some. In the table there are about 37,000 clones, 94% of which are singletons. The specimen sequenced was PBMCs. Receptor source: a donor between 10 and 35 years old with latent tuberculosis or without tuberculosis infection. Some clones in this sample may be carry-over from other donors' samples. The CDR3 runs from the conserved cysteine through the conserved F or W. The D gene is left open where the match is weak.

>TRBJ1-4|TRBD1|17|TRBV5-6
CASSIRDRGQTNEKLFF
>TRBJ2-1|-|18|TRBV11-2
CASSLTPPGVSSYNEQFF
>TRBJ1-6|-|18|TRBV28
CASSPTGTPNQYNSPLHF
>TRBJ1-2|TRBD1|14|TRBV7-2
CASSLLGQNYGYTF
>TRBJ1-5|-|14|TRBV30
CAWSVGAQGQPQHF
>TRBJ2-1|-|14|TRBV12-5
CASGYMRGRDEQFF
>TRBJ2-1|-|13|TRBV9
CASSVGGDNEQFF
>TRBJ1-1|TRBD1|13|TRBV7-7
CASSKDREAEAFF
>TRBJ2-3|-|16|TRBV6-6
CASSYSRGGRTDTQYF
>TRBJ1-2|-|15|TRBV15
CATSRVLGQGYGYTF
>TRBJ1-1|-|13|TRBV5-6
CASSRGVNTEAFF
>TRBJ1-3|TRBD1|12|TRBV11-3
CASSLDRTTIYF
>TRBJ2-6|-|14|TRBV6-1
CASSGQTGSGVLTF
>TRBJ2-1|TRBD1|12|TRBV10-3
CAIGQGGNEQFF
>TRBJ2-5|TRBD2|18|TRBV4-3
CASSHLVAGEPIQETQYF
>TRBJ2-2|-|13|TRBV30
CAWSELETGELFF
>TRBJ1-2|TRBD1|14|TRBV7-2
CASSLGQANYGYTF
>TRBJ1-1|TRBD1|19|TRBV14
CASSSGTGGVGSRNTEAFF
>TRBJ1-1|TRBD1|15|TRBV19
CASSGTGGKGTEAFF
>TRBJ2-1|TRBD2|18|TRBV18
CASSTDTQTSGGAYEQFF
>TRBJ1-2|-|15|TRBV2
CASSGRDKEDYGYTF
>TRBJ2-7|-|13|TRBV7-9
CASSFPEAYEQYF
>TRBJ2-7|-|13|TRBV6-5
CASSKQGWYEQYF
>TRBJ2-5|TRBD2|18|TRBV10-3
CAISERTGLAGGAETQYF
>TRBJ2-1|TRBD1|15|TRBV5-1
CASRVTGGFYNEQFF
>TRBJ2-1|TRBD2|12|TRBV15
CATRGGGNEQFF
>TRBJ2-7|-|13|TRBV4-1
CASSQADSYEQYF
>TRBJ2-3|-|15|TRBV7-3
CASSLGLLRTDTQYF
>TRBJ1-1|TRBD1|15|TRBV4-1
CASSGQGRRNPGAFF
>TRBJ1-2|-|15|TRBV6-1
CASSDQRAESYGYTF
>TRBJ2-3|-|14|TRBV7-9
CASSSWDFTDTQYF
>TRBJ2-7|TRBD2|15|TRBV27
CASRPTSGAFYEQYF
>TRBJ1-2|-|13|TRBV6-5
CASSYRDRYGYTF
>TRBJ1-2|TRBD1|15|TRBV11-2
CASSTYRDRGFGYTF
>TRBJ1-5|TRBD1|13|TRBV10-2
CASSENRGSGQHF
>TRBJ2-5|-|15|TRBV7-9
CASSQGTTIQETQYF
>TRBJ1-3|-|15|TRBV18
CASSSVTNSGNTIYF
>TRBJ1-1|TRBD1|15|TRBV5-1
CASSSSDRENTEAFF
>TRBJ2-1|-|20|TRBV19
CASSIDPLYKASREDNEQFF
>TRBJ1-2|-|12|TRBV29-1
CSVVRGLYGYTF
>TRBJ2-3|-|13|TRBV19
CATQGWSTDTQYF
>TRBJ1-5|-|14|TRBV19
CASSMGREGKPQHF
>TRBJ1-5|TRBD1|14|TRBV13
CASSFGQGNQPQHF
>TRBJ1-2|-|12|TRBV29-1
CSVLRGNYGYTF
>TRBJ1-3|-|15|TRBV6-6
CASTRERADRNTIYF
>TRBJ2-2|-|13|TRBV30
CAWSPGNTGELFF
>TRBJ1-1|-|14|TRBV5-1
CASSLVSGSTEAFF
>TRBJ2-7|TRBD1|14|TRBV6-5
CASSPLGQRYEQYF
>TRBJ1-2|TRBD1|15|TRBV27
CASSLGTGNQYGYTF
>TRBJ1-2|TRBD1|14|TRBV6-5
CASSRDRGNYGYTF
>TRBJ1-5|-|15|TRBV28
CASSLFLTDNQPQHF
>TRBJ2-3|-|15|TRBV5-1
CASSGGGGSTDTQYF
>TRBJ2-1|-|13|TRBV6-1
CASSTDSWNEQFF
>TRBJ1-1|-|13|TRBV6-6
CASSYAVRQEAFF
>TRBJ2-6|-|15|TRBV4-3
CASSQWGAGANVLTF
>TRBJ1-1|-|15|TRBV25-1
CASSEVDRGNTEAFF
>TRBJ1-1|TRBD1|16|TRBV7-2
CASSLAGQLPNTEAFF
>TRBJ2-5|TRBD2|13|TRBV10-3
CAISTTSEETQYF
>TRBJ1-2|-|14|TRBV6-1
CASSESRRVYGYTF
>TRBJ2-7|TRBD1|14|TRBV19
CASSMGQGGNEQYF